This T cell receptor beta chain was retrieved from a study of T cell responses to AZD1222 COVID-19 vaccine. General study results and limits: Nearly half of spike-specific TCRs reportedly target variant regions that are unmutated in the B.1.351 and B.1.1.7 variants. Spike was spanned by vaccine-associated CD4 TCRs, which were dominant at 160-218 and 743-854. Possibly, clonal diversity was underestimated; donors were largely white British and included more females.

Concerning this clone itself: The target antigen is unknown.

Method: immunoSEQ multiplex PCR; TCRdb's copy keeps in-frame clones and lacks some. This sample has approximately 70,000 clones, with about nine tenths found just once. CDR1 and CDR2 from the germline V gene are MNHNY and SVGAGI (reference sequence). V lost 1 base and J 6 bases, leaving 11 bases between the germline ends. The CDR3 contains 14 residues. This receptor was taken from an adult in good health. The chain links TRBV6-6 to TRBJ2-3, with no clear D. The specimen comprised peripheral blood, sampled on day 0 of AZD1222 vaccination. This CDR3 reads CASSYFVASDTQYF. CDR3 bases: TGTGCCAGCAGTTACTTCGTGGCCTCTGATACGCAGTATTTT.